A selection of T cell receptor beta chains follows, all from one sample in a study of blood T cell repertoires in COVID-19. Profiled with immunoSEQ multiplex PCR; TCRdb holds only in-frame clones, not every one. The sample contains more than 300,000 clones, 89% of which appear only once. Source material: PBMCs or T cells enriched from blood (not recorded which). The receptors here all came from a woman aged 30 to 39 who had recovered from COVID-19. Each CDR3 is given without its conserved first and last residue. The D gene is left open where the match is weak. Some rows have no size entry. The others give once, few or many, or a class for an expanded clone.

d_gene: TRBD2; len: 12; v_gene: TRBV2; abundance: NA; CDR3aa: ASSEGERGNEQF
d_gene: NA; len: 16; v_gene: TRBV7-9; abundance: NA; CDR3aa: ASSLYGDSLGGNEKLF
d_gene: NA; len: 11; v_gene: TRBV5-4; abundance: once; CDR3aa: ASSLVGGIEQF
d_gene: TRBD1; len: 11; v_gene: TRBV30; abundance: NA; CDR3aa: AWSVQGGNEQF
d_gene: TRBD1; len: 12; v_gene: TRBV5-1; abundance: NA; CDR3aa: ASRYDQGVLDAF
d_gene: TRBD1; len: 10; v_gene: TRBV25-1; abundance: NA; CDR3aa: ASRTGGGEAF
d_gene: TRBD1; len: 15; v_gene: TRBV19; abundance: once; CDR3aa: ASSVSQGAGGANVLT
d_gene: NA; len: 13; v_gene: TRBV25-1; abundance: NA; CDR3aa: ASSESAALYNEQF
d_gene: NA; len: 11; v_gene: TRBV11-3; abundance: NA; CDR3aa: ASSTGPGNEQF
d_gene: NA; len: 11; v_gene: TRBV29-1; abundance: NA; CDR3aa: SVHRTRQETQY
d_gene: NA; len: 11; v_gene: TRBV5-1; abundance: NA; CDR3aa: ASSFRGRPEAF
d_gene: NA; len: 12; v_gene: TRBV7-2; abundance: NA; CDR3aa: ASSLRAARDGYT
d_gene: NA; len: 15; v_gene: TRBV28; abundance: NA; CDR3aa: ASLTPQGKSGSYEQY
d_gene: NA; len: 11; v_gene: TRBV7-9; abundance: NA; CDR3aa: ASRGGAGETQY
d_gene: NA; len: 9; v_gene: TRBV20-1; abundance: NA; CDR3aa: SASGDQPQH
d_gene: TRBD1; len: 11; v_gene: TRBV28; abundance: many; CDR3aa: ASSWDRSYGYT